This TCR beta chain is from a study of T cell responses to AZD1222 COVID-19 vaccine. General observations from the study: Spike-specific TCR breadth and depth both grew after two AZD1222 doses. Every sample of the repertoires postdated the peak T cell response.

This clone was recorded once. The target antigen is unknown. V lost 3 bases and J lost 2, with 8 bases in between. Germline loops: CDR1 SGHTS, CDR2 YDEGEE. The CDR3 consists of 13 residues. Sequenced by immunoSEQ multiplex PCR; TCRdb stores in-frame clones only, minus some. The sample includes around 110,000 clones, over 80% of them seen just once. This clonotype was obtained from an adult who received the AZD1222 COVID-19 vaccine. Sequencing was performed on peripheral blood, taken 28 days after the second AZD1222 dose. The rearrangement joins TRBV5-8 to TRBJ1-1; D is ambiguous. CDR3 sequence reads: CASSSELNTEAFF. As DNA, the CDR3 is TGTGCCAGCAGCTCAGAGCTCAACACTGAAGCTTTCTTT.